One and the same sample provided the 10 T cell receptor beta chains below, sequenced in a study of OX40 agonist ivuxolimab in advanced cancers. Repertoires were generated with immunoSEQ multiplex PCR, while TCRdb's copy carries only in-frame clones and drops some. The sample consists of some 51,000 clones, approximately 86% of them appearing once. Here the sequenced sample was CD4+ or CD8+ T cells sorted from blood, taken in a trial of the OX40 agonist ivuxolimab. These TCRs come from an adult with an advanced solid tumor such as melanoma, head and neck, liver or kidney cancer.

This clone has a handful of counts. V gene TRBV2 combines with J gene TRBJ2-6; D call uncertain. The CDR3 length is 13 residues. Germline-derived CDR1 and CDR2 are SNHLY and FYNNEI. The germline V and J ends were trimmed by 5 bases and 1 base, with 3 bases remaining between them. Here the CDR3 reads CASSKSGANVLTF. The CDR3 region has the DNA TGTGCCAGCAGTAAATCTGGGGCCAACGTCCTGACTTTC.

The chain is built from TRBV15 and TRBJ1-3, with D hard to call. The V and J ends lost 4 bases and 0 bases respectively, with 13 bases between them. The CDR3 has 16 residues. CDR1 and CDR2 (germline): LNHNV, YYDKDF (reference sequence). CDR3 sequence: CATSKVAASSGNTIYF. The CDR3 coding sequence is TGTGCCACCAGCAAAGTAGCGGCGAGCTCTGGAAACACCATATATTTT.

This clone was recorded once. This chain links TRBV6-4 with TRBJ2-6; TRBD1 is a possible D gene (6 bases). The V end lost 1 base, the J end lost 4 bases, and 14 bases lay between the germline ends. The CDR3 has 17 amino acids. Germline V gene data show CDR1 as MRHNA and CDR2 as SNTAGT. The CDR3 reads CASSDYAGVGGANVLTF. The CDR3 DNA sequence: TGTGCCAGCAGTGACTATGCAGGGGTAGGCGGGGCCAACGTCCTGACTTTC.

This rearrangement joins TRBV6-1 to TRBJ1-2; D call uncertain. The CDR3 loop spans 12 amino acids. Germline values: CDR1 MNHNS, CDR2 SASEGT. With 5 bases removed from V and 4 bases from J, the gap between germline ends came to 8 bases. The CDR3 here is CASSLTGYGYTF. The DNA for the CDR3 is TGTGCCAGCAGTCTAACCGGCTATGGCTACACCTTC.

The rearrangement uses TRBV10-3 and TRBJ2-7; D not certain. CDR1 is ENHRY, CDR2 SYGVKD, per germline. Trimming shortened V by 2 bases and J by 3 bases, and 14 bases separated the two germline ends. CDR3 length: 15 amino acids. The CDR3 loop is CAISEPKGFYYEQYF. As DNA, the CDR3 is TGTGCCATCAGTGAGCCGAAGGGCTTCTACTACGAGCAGTACTTC.

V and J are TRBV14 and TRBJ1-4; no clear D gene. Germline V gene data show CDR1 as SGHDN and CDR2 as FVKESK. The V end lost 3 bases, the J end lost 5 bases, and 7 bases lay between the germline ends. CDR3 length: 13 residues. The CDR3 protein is CASSQVRNEKLFF. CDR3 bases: TGTGCCAGCAGCCAGGTCCGGAATGAAAAACTGTTTTTT.

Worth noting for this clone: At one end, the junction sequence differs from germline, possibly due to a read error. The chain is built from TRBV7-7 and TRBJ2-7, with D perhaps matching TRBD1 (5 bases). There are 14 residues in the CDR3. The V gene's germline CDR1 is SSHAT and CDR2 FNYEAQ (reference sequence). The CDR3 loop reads CASSLGADSYEQYF. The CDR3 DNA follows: TGTGCTAGCAGCTTAGGGGCGGATTCCTACGAGCAGTACTTC.

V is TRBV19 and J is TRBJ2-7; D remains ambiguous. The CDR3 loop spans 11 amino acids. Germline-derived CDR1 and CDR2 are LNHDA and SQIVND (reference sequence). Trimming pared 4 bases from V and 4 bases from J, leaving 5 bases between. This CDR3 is CASSTQYEQYF. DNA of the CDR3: TGTGCCAGTAGTACTCAATACGAGCAGTACTTC.

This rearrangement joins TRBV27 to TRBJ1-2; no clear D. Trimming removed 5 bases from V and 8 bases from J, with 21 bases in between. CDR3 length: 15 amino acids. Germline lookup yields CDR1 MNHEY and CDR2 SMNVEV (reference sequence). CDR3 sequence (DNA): TGTGCCAGCAGTCGTTACGGTAGTCAGACTCAAGGCTACACCTTC. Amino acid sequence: CASSRYGSQTQGYTF.

For the CDR3, the DNA is TGTGCCATCAGTGAGTCGAGGACTAGCGGGCCGATCGAGCAGTACTTC. Its translation: CAISESRTSGPIEQYF. This sequence joins TRBV10-3 and TRBJ2-7, with 11 bases lining up with TRBD2. This CDR3 comprises 16 residues. Per the germline V gene, CDR1 is ENHRY and CDR2 is SYGVKD. V dropped 0 bases and J dropped 6; count of bases not matched to a gene: 7.